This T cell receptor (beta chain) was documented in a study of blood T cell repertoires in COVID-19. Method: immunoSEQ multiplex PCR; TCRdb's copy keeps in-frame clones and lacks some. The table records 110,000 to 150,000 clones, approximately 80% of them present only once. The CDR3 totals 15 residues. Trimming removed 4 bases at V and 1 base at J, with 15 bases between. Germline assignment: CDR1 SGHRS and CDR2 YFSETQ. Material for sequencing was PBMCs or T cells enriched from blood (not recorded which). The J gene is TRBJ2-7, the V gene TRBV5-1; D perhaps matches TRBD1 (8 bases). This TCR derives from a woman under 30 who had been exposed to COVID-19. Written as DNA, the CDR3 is TGCGCCAGCAGCCCAGACAGGGGAGGGTCCTACGAGCAGTACTTC. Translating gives CASSPDRGGSYEQYF.